This T cell receptor beta chain was identified in a study of cytomegalovirus exposure and HLA in healthy donors. About the research overall: A later analysis reported the 90 to 150 validation repertoires used the same platform as the approximately 670 first-cohort repertoires.

This clone was observed a single time. Its antigen is unknown. Study-level results: CMV antigen specificity of three CMV-associated chains was confirmed in vitro. Among TCR beta chains, those listed as cytomegalovirus-associated numbered under 200.

TCRdb's copy holds only in-frame clones and misses some; the assay was immunoSEQ multiplex PCR. The sample includes approximately 99,000 clones, about 94% of them seen just once. This receptor was taken from a woman aged 18-29 years in good health and CMV-seronegative. Sequencing used PBMCs.

CDR3 nucleotides: TGTGCCAGTAGTATAGGCAGGGGTAGTACGGGGGAGACCCAGTACTTC. Residues: CASSIGRGSTGETQYF. The rearrangement links TRBV19 to TRBJ2-5, with D perhaps matching TRBD1 (6 bases). V was shortened by 1 base and J by 5 bases, with 17 bases between the two germline ends. The CDR3 extends over 16 amino acids. CDR1 is LNHDA, CDR2 SQIVND, per germline (reference sequence).